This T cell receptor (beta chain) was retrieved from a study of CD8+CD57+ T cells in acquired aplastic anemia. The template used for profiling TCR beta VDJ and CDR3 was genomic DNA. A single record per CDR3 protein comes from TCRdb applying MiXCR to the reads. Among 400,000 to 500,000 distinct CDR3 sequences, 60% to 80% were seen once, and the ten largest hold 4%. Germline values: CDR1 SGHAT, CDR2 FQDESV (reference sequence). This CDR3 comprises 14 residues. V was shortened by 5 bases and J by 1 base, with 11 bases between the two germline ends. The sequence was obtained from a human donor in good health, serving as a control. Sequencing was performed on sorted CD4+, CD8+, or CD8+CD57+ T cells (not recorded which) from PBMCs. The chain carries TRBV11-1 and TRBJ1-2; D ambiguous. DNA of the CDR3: TGTGCCAGCAGCCAGTACCGGGATAACTATGGCTACACCTTC. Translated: CASSQYRDNYGYTF.